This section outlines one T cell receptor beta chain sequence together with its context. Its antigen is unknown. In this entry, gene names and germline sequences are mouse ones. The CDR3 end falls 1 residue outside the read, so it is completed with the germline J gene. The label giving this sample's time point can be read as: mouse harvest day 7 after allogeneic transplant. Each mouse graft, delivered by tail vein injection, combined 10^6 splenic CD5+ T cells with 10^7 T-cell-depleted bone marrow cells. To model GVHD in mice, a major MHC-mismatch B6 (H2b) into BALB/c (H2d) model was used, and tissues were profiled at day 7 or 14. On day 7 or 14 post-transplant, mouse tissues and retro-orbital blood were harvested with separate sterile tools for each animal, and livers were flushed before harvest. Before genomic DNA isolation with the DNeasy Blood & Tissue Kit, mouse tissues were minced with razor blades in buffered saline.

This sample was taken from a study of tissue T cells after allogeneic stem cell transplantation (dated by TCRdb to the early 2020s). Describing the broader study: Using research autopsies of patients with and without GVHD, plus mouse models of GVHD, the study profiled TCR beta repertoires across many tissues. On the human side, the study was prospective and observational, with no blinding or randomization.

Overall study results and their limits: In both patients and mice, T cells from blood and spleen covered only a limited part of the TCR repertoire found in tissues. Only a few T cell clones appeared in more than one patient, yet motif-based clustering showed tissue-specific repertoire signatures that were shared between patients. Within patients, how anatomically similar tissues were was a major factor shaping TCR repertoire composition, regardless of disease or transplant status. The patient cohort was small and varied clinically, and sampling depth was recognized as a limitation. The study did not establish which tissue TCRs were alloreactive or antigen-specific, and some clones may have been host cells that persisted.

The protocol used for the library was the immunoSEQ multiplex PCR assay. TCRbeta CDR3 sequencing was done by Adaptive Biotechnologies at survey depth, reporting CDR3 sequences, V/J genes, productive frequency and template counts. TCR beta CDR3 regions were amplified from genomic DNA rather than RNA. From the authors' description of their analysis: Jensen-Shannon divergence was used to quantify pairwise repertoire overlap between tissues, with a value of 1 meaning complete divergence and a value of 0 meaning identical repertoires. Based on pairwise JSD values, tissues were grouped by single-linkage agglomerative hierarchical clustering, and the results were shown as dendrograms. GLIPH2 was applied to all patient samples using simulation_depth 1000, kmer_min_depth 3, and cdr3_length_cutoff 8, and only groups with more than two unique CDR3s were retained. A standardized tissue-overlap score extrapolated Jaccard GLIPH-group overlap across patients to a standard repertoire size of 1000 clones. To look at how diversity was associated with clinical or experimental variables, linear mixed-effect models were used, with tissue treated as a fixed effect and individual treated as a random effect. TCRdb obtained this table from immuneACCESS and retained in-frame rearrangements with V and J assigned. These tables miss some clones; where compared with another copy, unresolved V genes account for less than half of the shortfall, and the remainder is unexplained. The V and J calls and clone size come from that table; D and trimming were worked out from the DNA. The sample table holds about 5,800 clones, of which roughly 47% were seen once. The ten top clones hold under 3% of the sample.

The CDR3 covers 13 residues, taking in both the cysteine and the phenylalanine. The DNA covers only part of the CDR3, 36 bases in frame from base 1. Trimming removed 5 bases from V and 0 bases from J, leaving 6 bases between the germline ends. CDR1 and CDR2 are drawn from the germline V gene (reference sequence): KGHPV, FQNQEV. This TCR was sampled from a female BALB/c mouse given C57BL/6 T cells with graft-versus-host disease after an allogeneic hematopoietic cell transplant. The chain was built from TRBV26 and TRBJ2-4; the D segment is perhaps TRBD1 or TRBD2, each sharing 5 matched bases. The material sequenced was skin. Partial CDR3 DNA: TGTGCCAGCAGTGGGGGAAGTCAAAACACCTTGTAC. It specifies CASSGGSQNTLY. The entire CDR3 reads CASSGGSQNTLYF.